Presented here are 24 T cell receptor beta chains from one specimen sequenced in a study of OX40 agonist ivuxolimab in advanced cancers. TCRdb keeps only in-frame clones here, not all; method: immunoSEQ multiplex PCR. The sample lists 45,000 or so clones, almost 90% occurring once. Specimen: CD4+ or CD8+ T cells sorted from blood, collected in a trial of the OX40 agonist ivuxolimab. The receptors were sampled from an adult with an advanced solid tumor such as melanoma, head and neck, liver or kidney cancer.

The V call is TRBV19, the J call TRBJ1-4; 8 nucleotides match TRBD1. The trim removed 3 bases at V and 7 bases at J, leaving 4 bases unmatched. CDR1 is LNHDA, CDR2 SQIVND, per germline (reference sequence). CDR3 length equals 14 residues. Written as DNA, the CDR3 is TGTGCCAGTAGTATCAGCAGGGGGCGTGAAAAACTGTTTTTT. Translating gives CASSISRGREKLFF.

The rearrangement links TRBV19 to TRBJ2-2, with D possibly being TRBD1 or TRBD2 (5 bases each). This CDR3 region has 15 residues. CDR1 and CDR2 from the germline V gene are LNHDA and SQIVND (reference sequence). V was pared by 5 bases and J by 4 bases, with 14 bases between. The CDR3 DNA reads TGTGCCAGTAGTTGGGGACCCCAGCCCACCGGGGAGCTGTTTTTT. This sequence encodes CASSWGPQPTGELFF.

V and J are TRBV19 and TRBJ1-3; 8 bases line up with TRBD1. CDR3 size: 14 residues. Germline V gene data show CDR1 as LNHDA and CDR2 as SQIVND (reference sequence). Trimming removed 5 bases from V and 2 bases from J; junction bases left unmatched: 2. DNA for the CDR3: TGTGCCAGTAGTGCGGACAGGGCTGGAAACACCATATATTTT. Amino acids: CASSADRAGNTIYF.

The chain has TRBV6-5 and TRBJ2-7; D is ambiguous. Germline lookup yields CDR1 MNHEY and CDR2 SVGAGI. CDR3 length equals 13 residues. V lost 4 bases and J lost 1, with 8 bases in between. The CDR3 here is CASSWPPSYEQYF. The CDR3 DNA sequence: TGTGCCAGCAGTTGGCCGCCTTCCTACGAGCAGTACTTC.

V gene TRBV15 combines with J gene TRBJ2-7; 7 bases align to TRBD1. Per germline, CDR1 LNHNV and CDR2 YYDKDF (reference sequence). The CDR3 contains 15 residues. V shed 0 bases and J 1 base; nucleotides not matched to a gene: 3. CDR3 loop: CATSRDGRGSYEQYF. The CDR3, as DNA: TGTGCCACCAGCAGAGATGGCAGGGGGTCCTACGAGCAGTACTTC.

The J gene is TRBJ2-7, the V gene TRBV28, with 9 bases matching TRBD1. Germline V lookup: CDR1 MDHEN, CDR2 SYDVKM. The CDR3 has 15 amino acids. Trimming took 5 bases from V and 1 from J; bases not matched to a gene: 6. The CDR3 protein is CASSRRDRDSYEQYF. DNA of the CDR3: TGTGCCAGCAGTCGCCGGGACAGGGATTCCTACGAGCAGTACTTC.

V is TRBV5-1 and J is TRBJ2-3; D is possibly TRBD1 (6 bases). This CDR3 is 15 amino acids long. CDR1 SGHRS and CDR2 YFSETQ come from the germline V gene. Between the trimmed V and J ends, which lost 4 bases and 4 bases, there was a span of 16 bases. In DNA form, the CDR3 reads TGCGCCAGCAGCACCTGGACAGAGGAGGCAGATACGCAGTATTTT. Protein: CASSTWTEEADTQYF.

This sequence joins TRBV29-1 and TRBJ2-4; 10 bases map to TRBD1. Looked up from germline, CDR1 is SQVTM and CDR2 is ANQGSEA. Losses at the gene ends were 7 bases for V and 6 bases for J; bases not matched to a gene: 6. The CDR3 covers 13 residues. CDR3 in DNA: TGCAGCGGAGTGACAGGGGGCTTAAACATTCAGTACTTC. Translated, it gives CSGVTGGLNIQYF.

The chain recombines TRBV11-2 with TRBJ1-2; D call uncertain. CDR1 and CDR2 from the germline V gene are SGHAT and FQNNGV. CDR3 length: 13 residues. V was cut by 2 bases and J by 4 bases, with 8 bases left in between. DNA of the CDR3: TGTGCCAGCAGCTTACTCGGGCTCTATGGCTACACCTTC. Its protein product is CASSLLGLYGYTF.

The chain is built from TRBV21-1 and TRBJ1-5; TRBD1, as called in the table, went unchecked against the DNA. TRBV21-1 counts as a pseudogene. The CDR3 extends over 14 amino acids. The CDR3 coding sequence is TGTGCCAGCCCAGGGGACAGGGGGTATCAGCCCCAGCATTTT. This codes for CASPGDRGYQPQHF.

Here the CDR3 reads CASSSPAEQGRTNEKLFF. The CDR3 coding sequence is TGTGCCAGCAGCTCCCCAGCAGAACAGGGTAGAACTAATGAAAAACTGTTTTTT. The chain is built from TRBV7-9 and TRBJ1-4; perhaps TRBD1 as D (6 bases). V shed 4 bases and J shed 1 base, with 19 bases lying between them. This CDR3 has 18 amino acids. The germline gives CDR1 SEHNR, CDR2 FQNEAQ (reference sequence).

The chain links TRBV5-4 to TRBJ2-7; TRBD2 is a possible D gene (5 bases). CDR1 is SGHNT and CDR2 is YYREEE in the germline V gene (reference sequence). V lost 3 bases and J 2 bases, leaving 12 bases between the germline ends. The CDR3 has 14 residues. The CDR3 spells CASSSQAGTYEQYF. The CDR3 DNA sequence: TGTGCCAGCAGCTCGCAGGCCGGGACCTACGAGCAGTACTTC.

This clone was counted once. The chain is built from TRBV5-1 and TRBJ2-2; 7 bases align to TRBD2. The CDR3 runs 16 residues. Trimming cost V 4 bases and J 4 bases; bases outside gene matches: 10. CDR1 and CDR2 (germline): SGHRS, YFSETQ. The CDR3 bases are TGCGCCAGCAGCGGAGGGGCGGGAGTCGGCACCGGGGAGCTGTTTTTT. Translation: CASSGGAGVGTGELFF.

The genes are TRBV28 and TRBJ1-5; 12 positions match TRBD1. Trimming took 4 bases from V and 1 from J; bases not matched to a gene: 14. This CDR3 is built from 20 residues. Germline CDR1 and CDR2: MDHEN and SYDVKM. This chain's CDR3 is CASSSYGDRGREGSNQPQHF. CDR3 in DNA: TGTGCCAGCAGTTCATACGGGGACAGGGGGCGCGAGGGGAGCAATCAGCCCCAGCATTTT.

This chain links TRBV19 with TRBJ2-3; no definite D call. Trimming pared 4 bases from V and 5 bases from J, leaving 4 bases between. CDR1 is LNHDA, CDR2 SQIVND, per germline (reference sequence). This CDR3 is 11 amino acids long. In DNA form, the CDR3 reads TGTGCCAGTAGTAAGGGAGATACGCAGTATTTT. Translation gives CASSKGDTQYF.

CDR3 nucleotide sequence: TGTGCCAGCAGGGGTTTCAGGGACGCTAATGAAAAACTGTTTTTT. Its translation is CASRGFRDANEKLFF. The chain employs TRBV6-1 and TRBJ1-4; the D gene is possibly TRBD1 (5 bases). Trimming pared 6 bases from V and 3 bases from J, leaving 14 bases between. CDR1 is MNHNS, CDR2 SASEGT, per germline. The CDR3 has 15 amino acids.

This chain connects TRBV18 to TRBJ2-3; tentatively, D is TRBD2 (9 bases). V lost 3 bases, J lost 4 bases, and 14 bases lay in between. The length of the CDR3 is 15 residues. The germline V gene encodes CDR1 KGHSH and CDR2 LQKENI. CDR3 sequence (DNA): TGTGCCAGCTCACCCCTAGCGGGACAGGCAGATACGCAGTATTTT. As protein: CASSPLAGQADTQYF.

The chain carries TRBV19 and TRBJ1-6; unclear D gene. V gave up 10 bases and J gave up 8 bases, with 15 bases separating them. The CDR3 is 13 amino acids. CDR1 and CDR2 (germline): LNHDA, SQIVND (reference sequence). CDR3 residues: CATGRKADSPLHF. The CDR3 coding sequence is TGTGCCACCGGCCGCAAAGCAGATTCACCCCTCCACTTT.

The CDR3 sequence is CASSLGGDQPQHF. Written as DNA, the CDR3 is TGTGCCAGCAGTTTAGGGGGGGACCAGCCCCAGCATTTT. The gene calls are TRBV27 and TRBJ1-5; TRBD1 is a possible D gene (5 bases). CDR3 length: 13 residues. The V end lost 2 bases, the J end lost 7 bases, and 9 bases lay between the germline ends. Looked up from germline, CDR1 is MNHEY and CDR2 is SMNVEV (reference sequence).

J is TRBJ1-1 and V is TRBV5-1, with D unclear. Trimming pared 3 bases from V and 1 base from J, leaving 7 bases between. The germline gives CDR1 SGHRS, CDR2 YFSETQ. The CDR3 contains 13 residues. The CDR3 protein is CASSWEGNTEAFF. The CDR3 region has the DNA TGCGCCAGCAGCTGGGAGGGGAACACTGAAGCTTTCTTT.

The rearrangement links TRBV6-1 to TRBJ2-7, with D tentatively TRBD2 (5 bases). There are 13 residues in the CDR3. V was clipped by 7 bases and J by 6 bases, with 16 bases between them. The germline V gene has CDR1 MNHNS and CDR2 SASEGT. CDR3 amino acids: CASTQPGVSEQYF. As DNA, the CDR3 is TGTGCCAGCACTCAACCCGGGGTGTCCGAGCAGTACTTC.

The chain uses TRBV6-1 and TRBJ1-5; no clear D. Trimming shortened V by 3 bases and J by 11 bases, and 14 bases separated the two germline ends. From germline, CDR1 is MNHNS and CDR2 SASEGT. This CDR3 spans 13 amino acids. The DNA of the CDR3 is TGTGCCAGCAGTGATGTACAGACCTCGGCCCAGCATTTT. This gives the protein CASSDVQTSAQHF.

The rearrangement uses TRBV6-6 and TRBJ2-7; 13 bases line up with TRBD2. This CDR3 spans 15 amino acids. Germline V gene sequence: CDR1 MNHNY, CDR2 SVGAGI (reference sequence). V gave up 5 bases and J gave up 5 bases; unmatched junction bases: 6. CDR3 coding DNA: TGTGCCAGCAGTGGACCGGGGACTAGCGGGAACGAGCAGTACTTC. It translates to CASSGPGTSGNEQYF.

The chain links TRBV15 to TRBJ2-5; 7 bases match TRBD2. Germline V CDR1 and CDR2: LNHNV, YYDKDF (reference sequence). The CDR3 covers 14 residues. Trimming took 5 bases from V and 4 from J; bases not matched to a gene: 7. CDR3 in amino acids: CATSPGGDGETQYF. The CDR3 coding sequence is TGTGCCACCAGCCCTGGGGGGGATGGAGAGACCCAGTACTTC.